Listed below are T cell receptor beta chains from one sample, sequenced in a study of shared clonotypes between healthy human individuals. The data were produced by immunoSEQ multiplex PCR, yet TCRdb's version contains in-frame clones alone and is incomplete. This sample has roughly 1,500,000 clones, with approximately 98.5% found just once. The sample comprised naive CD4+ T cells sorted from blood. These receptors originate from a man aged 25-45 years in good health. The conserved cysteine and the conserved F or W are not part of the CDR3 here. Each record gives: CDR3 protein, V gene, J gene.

CDR3 protein: ASSHQTGAPYEQY; V gene: TRBV7-2; J gene: TRBJ2-7
CDR3 protein: ASSVGVVMNTEAF; V gene: TRBV9; J gene: TRBJ1-1
CDR3 protein: ASSLGTSGRSTDTQY; V gene: TRBV5-6; J gene: TRBJ2-3
CDR3 protein: ASRRTSGETQY; V gene: TRBV6-5; J gene: TRBJ2-5
CDR3 protein: ASSRQGSAKNIQY; V gene: TRBV6-1; J gene: TRBJ2-4
CDR3 protein: ASSSGRTDTEAF; V gene: TRBV5-1; J gene: TRBJ1-1
CDR3 protein: ASSPLLAGTYEQY; V gene: TRBV18; J gene: TRBJ2-7
CDR3 protein: SVEAGWETQY; V gene: TRBV29-1; J gene: TRBJ2-5
CDR3 protein: ASSRDSAKNTGELF; V gene: TRBV7-2; J gene: TRBJ2-2
CDR3 protein: ASSTGTGPFEQF; V gene: TRBV6-5; J gene: TRBJ2-1
CDR3 protein: ASTWRTGNTGELF; V gene: TRBV6-5; J gene: TRBJ2-2
CDR3 protein: ASSYLDGGEQF; V gene: TRBV6-5; J gene: TRBJ2-1
CDR3 protein: ASSQGAWETQY; V gene: TRBV10-1; J gene: TRBJ2-5
CDR3 protein: ASSPQGGRNTIY; V gene: TRBV28; J gene: TRBJ1-3
CDR3 protein: AWSKRQGDPGANVLT; V gene: TRBV30; J gene: TRBJ2-6
CDR3 protein: ASSITGGQPQH; V gene: TRBV5-1; J gene: TRBJ1-5
CDR3 protein: ASSSAGEQF; V gene: TRBV6-5; J gene: TRBJ2-1